This T cell receptor (beta chain) was profiled in a study of a mutant IDH1 vaccine in newly diagnosed glioma. The germline gives CDR1 SGHVS, CDR2 FNYEAQ. V was cut by 8 bases and J by 3 bases, with 22 bases left in between. This CDR3 is 16 amino acids long. Time point here: week 5, during vaccination. Doses of 300 ug of mutant IDH1 20-mer peptide were given with topical imiquimod. This clone was seen once. Its specificity is not known. Here immunoSEQ multiplex PCR was the method, and the copy in TCRdb shows in-frame clones only, minus some. The table includes tens of thousands of clones, around nine tenths detected once.

This receptor was obtained from a woman between 45 and 60 years old with glioma. This chain uses TRBV7-6 with TRBJ2-5, with D perhaps TRBD1 or TRBD2 (5 bases each). The source was PBMCs, collected from a glioma patient whose treatment included an IDH1 peptide vaccine. The CDR3 sequence is CASHPGFQGIKETQYF. In nucleotides, the CDR3 is TGTGCCAGCCACCCGGGGTTCCAGGGAATAAAAGAGACCCAGTACTTC.